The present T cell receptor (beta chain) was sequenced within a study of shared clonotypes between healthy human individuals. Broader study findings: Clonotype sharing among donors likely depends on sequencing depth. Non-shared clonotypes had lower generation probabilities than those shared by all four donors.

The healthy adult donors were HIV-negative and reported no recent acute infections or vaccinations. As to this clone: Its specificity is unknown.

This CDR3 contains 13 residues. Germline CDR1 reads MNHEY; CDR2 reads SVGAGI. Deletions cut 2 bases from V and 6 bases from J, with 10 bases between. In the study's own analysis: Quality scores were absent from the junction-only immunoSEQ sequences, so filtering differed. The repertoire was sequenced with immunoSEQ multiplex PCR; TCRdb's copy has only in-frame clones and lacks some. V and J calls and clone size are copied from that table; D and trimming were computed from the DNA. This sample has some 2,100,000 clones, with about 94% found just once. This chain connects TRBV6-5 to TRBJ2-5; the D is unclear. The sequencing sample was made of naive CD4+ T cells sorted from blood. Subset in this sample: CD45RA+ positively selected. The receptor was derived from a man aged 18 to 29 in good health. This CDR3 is CASSYPGTKTQYF. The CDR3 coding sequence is TGTGCCAGCAGTTACCCGGGCACAAAGACCCAGTACTTC.